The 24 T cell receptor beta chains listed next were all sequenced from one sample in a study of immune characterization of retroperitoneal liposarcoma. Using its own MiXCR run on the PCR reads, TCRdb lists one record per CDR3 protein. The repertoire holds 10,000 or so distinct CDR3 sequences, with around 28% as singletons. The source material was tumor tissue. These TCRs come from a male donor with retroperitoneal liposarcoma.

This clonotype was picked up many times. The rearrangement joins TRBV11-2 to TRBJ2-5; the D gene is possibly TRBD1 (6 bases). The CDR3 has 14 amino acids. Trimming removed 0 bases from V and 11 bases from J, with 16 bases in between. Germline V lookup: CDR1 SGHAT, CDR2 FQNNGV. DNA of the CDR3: TGTGCCAGCAGCTTAGACGGACAGTACAATGAGCAGTACTTC. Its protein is CASSLDGQYNEQYF. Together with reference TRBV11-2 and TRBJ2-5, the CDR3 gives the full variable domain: EAGVAQSPRYKIIEKRQSVAFWCNPISGHATLYWYQQILGQGPKLLIQFQNNGVVDDSQLPKDRFSAERLKGVDSTLKIQPAKLEDSAVYLCASSLDGQYNEQYFGPGTRLLVL.

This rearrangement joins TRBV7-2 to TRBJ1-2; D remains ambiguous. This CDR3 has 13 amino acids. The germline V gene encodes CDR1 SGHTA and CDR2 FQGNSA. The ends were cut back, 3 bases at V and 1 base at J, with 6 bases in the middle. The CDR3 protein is CASSLTVNYGYTF. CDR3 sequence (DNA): TGTGCCAGCAGCTTGACGGTTAACTATGGCTACACCTTC.

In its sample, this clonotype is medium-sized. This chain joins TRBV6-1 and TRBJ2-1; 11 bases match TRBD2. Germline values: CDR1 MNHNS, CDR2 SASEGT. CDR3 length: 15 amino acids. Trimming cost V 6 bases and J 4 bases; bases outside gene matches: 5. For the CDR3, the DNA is TGTGCCAGCAGCCCCCTAGCGGGGGGTTACAATGAGCAGTTCTTC. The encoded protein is CASSPLAGGYNEQFF.

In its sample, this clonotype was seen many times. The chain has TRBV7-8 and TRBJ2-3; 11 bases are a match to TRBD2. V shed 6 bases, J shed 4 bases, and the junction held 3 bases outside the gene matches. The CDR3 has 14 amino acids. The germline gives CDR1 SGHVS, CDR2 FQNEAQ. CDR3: CASRIAGGPDTQYF. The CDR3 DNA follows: TGTGCCAGCAGAATAGCGGGAGGGCCAGATACGCAGTATTTT.

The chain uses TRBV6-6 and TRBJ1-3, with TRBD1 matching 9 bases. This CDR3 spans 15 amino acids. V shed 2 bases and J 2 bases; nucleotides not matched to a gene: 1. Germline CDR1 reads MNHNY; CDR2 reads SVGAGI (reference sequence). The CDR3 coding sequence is TGTGCCAGCAGTTACGACAGGGGGACTGGAAACACCATATATTTT. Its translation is CASSYDRGTGNTIYF.

The CDR3 DNA is TGTGCCAGCAGCGTTGGGACTACAAGCTCCTACAATGAGCAGTTCTTC. Amino acid sequence: CASSVGTTSSYNEQFF. The chain is built from TRBV7-2 and TRBJ2-1, with TRBD2 matching 7 bases. Germline V gives CDR1 SGHTA, CDR2 FQGNSA. The CDR3 sequence is 16 residues long. The V gene end was trimmed by 5 bases and the J gene end by 0 bases; junction bases not matched to a gene: 7.

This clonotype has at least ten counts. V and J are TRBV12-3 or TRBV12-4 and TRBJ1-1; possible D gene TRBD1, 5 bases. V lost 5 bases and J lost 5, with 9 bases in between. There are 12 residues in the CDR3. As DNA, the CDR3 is TGTGCCAGCAGTGGGGACGTTACTGAAGCTTTCTTT. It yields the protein CASSGDVTEAFF.

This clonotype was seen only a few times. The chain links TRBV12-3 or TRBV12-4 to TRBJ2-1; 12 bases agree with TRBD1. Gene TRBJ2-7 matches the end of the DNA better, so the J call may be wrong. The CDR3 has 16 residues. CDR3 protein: CASSLGGDRGLHEQYF. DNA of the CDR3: TGTGCCAGCAGTTTAGGCGGGGACAGGGGGCTTCATGAGCAGTACTTC.

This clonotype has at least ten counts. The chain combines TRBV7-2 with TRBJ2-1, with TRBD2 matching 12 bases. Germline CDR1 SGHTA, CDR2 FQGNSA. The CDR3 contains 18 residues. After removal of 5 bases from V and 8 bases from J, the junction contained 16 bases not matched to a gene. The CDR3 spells CASSGPQMLAGGSYEQFF. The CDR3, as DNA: TGTGCCAGCAGCGGACCACAAATGCTAGCGGGAGGGAGCTATGAGCAGTTCTTC.

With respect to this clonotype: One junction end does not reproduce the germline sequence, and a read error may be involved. CDR3: CASREDRGGYEQYF. The CDR3, as DNA: TGTGCCAGCAGAGAAGACAGGGGGGGGTACGAGCAGTACTTC. The genes are TRBV6-1 and TRBJ2-7; 9 nucleotides align to TRBD1. The CDR3 spans 14 residues. Per germline, CDR1 MNHNS and CDR2 SASEGT.

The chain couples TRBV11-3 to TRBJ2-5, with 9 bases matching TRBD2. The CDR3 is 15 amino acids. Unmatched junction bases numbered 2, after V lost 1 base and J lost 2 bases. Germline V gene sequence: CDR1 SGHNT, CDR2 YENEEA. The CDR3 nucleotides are TGTGCCAGCAGCTTAGGACTAGCGGAACAAGAGACCCAGTACTTC. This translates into CASSLGLAEQETQYF.

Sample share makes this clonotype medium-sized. DNA for the CDR3: TGTGCCAGCAGTGCCCGGACTAGCGGGCAAGAGACCCAGTACTTC. Its protein is CASSARTSGQETQYF. The chain uses TRBV6-1 and TRBJ2-5; the match to TRBD2 covers 11 bases. Germline V gene lookup returns CDR1 MNHNS and CDR2 SASEGT. The J segment lost 2 bases and the V segment lost 4 bases, leaving 3 bases of the junction unmatched. The CDR3 has 15 residues.

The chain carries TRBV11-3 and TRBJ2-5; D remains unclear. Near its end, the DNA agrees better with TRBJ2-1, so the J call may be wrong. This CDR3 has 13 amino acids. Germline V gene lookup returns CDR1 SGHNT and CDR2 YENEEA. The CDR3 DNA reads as TGTGCCAGCAGCTTAGAGGGTTCCTACGAGCAGTTCTTC. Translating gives CASSLEGSYEQFF.

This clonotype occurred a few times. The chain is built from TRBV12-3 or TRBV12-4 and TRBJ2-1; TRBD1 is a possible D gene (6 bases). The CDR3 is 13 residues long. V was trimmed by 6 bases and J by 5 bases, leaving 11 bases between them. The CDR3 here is CASRPRTDNEQFF. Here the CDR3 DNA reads TGTGCCAGCAGGCCGAGGACAGACAATGAGCAGTTCTTC.

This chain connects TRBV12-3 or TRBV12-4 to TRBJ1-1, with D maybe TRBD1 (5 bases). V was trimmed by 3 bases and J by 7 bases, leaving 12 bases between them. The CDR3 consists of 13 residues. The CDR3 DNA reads TGTGCCAGCAGTTTGAAGGGGCTGGGTGAAGCTTTCTTT. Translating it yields CASSLKGLGEAFF.

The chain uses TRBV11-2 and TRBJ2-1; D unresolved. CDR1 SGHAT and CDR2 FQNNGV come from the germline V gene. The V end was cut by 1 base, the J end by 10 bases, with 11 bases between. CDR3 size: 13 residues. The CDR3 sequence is CASSLAWSYEQFF. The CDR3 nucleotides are TGTGCCAGCAGCTTAGCCTGGTCCTACGAGCAGTTCTTC.

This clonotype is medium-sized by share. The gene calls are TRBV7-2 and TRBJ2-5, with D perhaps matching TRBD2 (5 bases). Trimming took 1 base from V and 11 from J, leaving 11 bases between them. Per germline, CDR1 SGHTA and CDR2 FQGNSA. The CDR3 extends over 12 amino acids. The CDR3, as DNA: TGTGCCAGCAGCTTAGTAGGGTGGGAGCAGTACTTC. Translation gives CASSLVGWEQYF. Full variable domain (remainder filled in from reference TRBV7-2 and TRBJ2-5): GAGVSQSPSNKVTEKGKDVELRCDPISGHTALYWYRQSLGQGLEFLIYFQGNSAPDKSGLPSDRFSAERTGGSVSTLTIQRTQQEDSAVYLCASSLVGWEQYFGPGTRLLVL.

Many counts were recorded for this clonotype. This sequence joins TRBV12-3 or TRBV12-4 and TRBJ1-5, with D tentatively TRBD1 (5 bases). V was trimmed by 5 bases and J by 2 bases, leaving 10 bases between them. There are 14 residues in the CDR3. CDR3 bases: TGTGCCAGCAGTCGCACAGGAGGCAATCAGCCCCAGCATTTT. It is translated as CASSRTGGNQPQHF.

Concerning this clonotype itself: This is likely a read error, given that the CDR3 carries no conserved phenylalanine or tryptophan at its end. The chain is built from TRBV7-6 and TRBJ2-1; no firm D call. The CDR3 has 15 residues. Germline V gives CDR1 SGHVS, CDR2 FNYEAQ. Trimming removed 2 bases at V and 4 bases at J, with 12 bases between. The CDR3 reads CASSLTRLPYNEQFP. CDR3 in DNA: TGTGCCAGCAGCTTAACACGGCTTCCATACAATGAGCAGTTCCCC.

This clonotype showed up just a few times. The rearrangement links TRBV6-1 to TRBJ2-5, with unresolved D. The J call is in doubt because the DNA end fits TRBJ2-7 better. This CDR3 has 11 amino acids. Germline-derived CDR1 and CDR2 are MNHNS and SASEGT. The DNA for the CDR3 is TGTGCCAGCAGGTTTTCCTACGAGCAGTACTTC. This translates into CASRFSYEQYF.

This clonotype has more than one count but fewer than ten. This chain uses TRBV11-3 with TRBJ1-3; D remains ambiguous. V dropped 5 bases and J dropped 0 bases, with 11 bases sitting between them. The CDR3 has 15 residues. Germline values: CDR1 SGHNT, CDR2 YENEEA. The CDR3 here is CASSRGVNSGNTIYF. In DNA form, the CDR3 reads TGTGCCAGCAGCCGCGGGGTAAACTCTGGAAACACCATATATTTT.

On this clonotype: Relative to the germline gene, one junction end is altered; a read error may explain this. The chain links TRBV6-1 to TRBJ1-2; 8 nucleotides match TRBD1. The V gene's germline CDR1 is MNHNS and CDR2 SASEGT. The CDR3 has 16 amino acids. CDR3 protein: CASSPRTGTHNSGYTF. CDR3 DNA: TGTGCCAGCAGTCCCCGGACAGGGACTCATAACTCTGGCTACACCTTC.

The CDR3 DNA is TGTGCCAGCAGTTTTAAACGGGGGCCCACCTACGAGCAGTACTTC. Translation: CASSFKRGPTYEQYF. The chain links TRBV27 to TRBJ2-1, with D tentatively TRBD1 or TRBD2 (6 bases each). The J call may be in error: the DNA end matches TRBJ2-7 better. The germline CDR1 and CDR2 sequences are MNHEY and SMNVEV (reference sequence). CDR3 size: 15 residues.

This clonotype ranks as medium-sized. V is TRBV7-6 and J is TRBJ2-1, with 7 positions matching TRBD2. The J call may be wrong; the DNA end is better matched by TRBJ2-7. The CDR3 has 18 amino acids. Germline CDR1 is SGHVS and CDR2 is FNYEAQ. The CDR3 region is CASSLTRGKIETYNEQYF. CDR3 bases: TGTGCCAGCAGCTTGACGCGGGGGAAGATAGAGACCTACAATGAGCAGTACTTC.